This TCR beta chain originates from a study of Ad26.COV2.S vaccination and SARS-CoV-2 variants. Overall study: Intramuscular Ad26.COV2.S doses were given once or twice, 56 days apart.

Notes on the study in general: Marked by substantial breadth, spike-specific CD8+ and CD4+ T cell responses were reportedly seen after vaccination. Vaccine and placebo groups showed comparable non-spike TCR breadth. TCR breadth and depth analyses may have underestimated total T cell responses.

Treatment defined: some 20 received Ad26.COV2.S at low or high dose, single or two shots; roughly five received placebo; per-sample allocation not given. Sampling took place 63 days after the first vaccine or placebo injection. Only in-frame clones appear in the TCRdb table, and some are missing; sequencing was by immunoSEQ multiplex PCR. The sample holds 500,000 or so clones, 89% seen once. This clone was observed a few times. The antigen remains unidentified. The material was peripheral blood, obtained in a trial of Ad26.COV2.S vaccine versus placebo. This TCR was recovered from a person aged 18-60 years who received the Ad26.COV2.S COVID-19 vaccine or a placebo.

CDR3 bases: TGTGCCAGCAGCGTAGTAGGATCAAACACCATATATTTT. It is translated as CASSVVGSNTIYF. The genes are TRBV9 and TRBJ1-3; D is ambiguous. V lost 0 bases and J 6 bases, leaving 7 bases between the germline ends. This CDR3 comprises 13 residues. CDR1 and CDR2 from the germline V gene are SGDLS and YYNGEE.